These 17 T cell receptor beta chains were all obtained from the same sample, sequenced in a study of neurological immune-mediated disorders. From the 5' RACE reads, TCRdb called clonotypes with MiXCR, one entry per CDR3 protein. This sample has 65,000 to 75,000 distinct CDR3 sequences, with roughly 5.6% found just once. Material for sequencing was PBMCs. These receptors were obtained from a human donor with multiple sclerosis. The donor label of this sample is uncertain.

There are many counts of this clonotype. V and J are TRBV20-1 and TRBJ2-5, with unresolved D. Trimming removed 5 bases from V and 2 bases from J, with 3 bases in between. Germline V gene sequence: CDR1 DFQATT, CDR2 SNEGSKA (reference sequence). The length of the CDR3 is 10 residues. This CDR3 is CSAGQETQYF. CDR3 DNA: TGCAGTGCTGGGCAAGAGACCCAGTACTTC.

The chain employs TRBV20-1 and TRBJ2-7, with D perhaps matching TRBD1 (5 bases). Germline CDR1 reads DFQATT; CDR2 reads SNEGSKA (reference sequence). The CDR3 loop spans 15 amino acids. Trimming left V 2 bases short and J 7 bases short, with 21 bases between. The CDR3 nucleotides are TGCAGTGCTAGAAGGGATGCCACCTTAGGGGAAGAGCAGTACTTC. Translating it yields CSARRDATLGEEQYF.

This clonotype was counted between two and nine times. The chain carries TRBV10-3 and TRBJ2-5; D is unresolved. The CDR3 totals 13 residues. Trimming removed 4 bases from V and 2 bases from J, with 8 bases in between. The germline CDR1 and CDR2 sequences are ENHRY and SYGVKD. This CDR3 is CAISVGQQETQYF. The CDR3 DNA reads TGTGCCATCAGTGTTGGGCAGCAAGAGACCCAGTACTTC.

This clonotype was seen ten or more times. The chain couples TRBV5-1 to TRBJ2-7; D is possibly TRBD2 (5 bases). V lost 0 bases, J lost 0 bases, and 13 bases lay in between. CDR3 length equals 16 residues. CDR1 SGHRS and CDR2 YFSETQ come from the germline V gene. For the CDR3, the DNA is TGCGCCAGCAGCTTGGGCGGGTCCAGGAGCTCCTACGAGCAGTACTTC. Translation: CASSLGGSRSSYEQYF. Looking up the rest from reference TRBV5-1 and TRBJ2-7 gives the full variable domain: KAGVTQTPRYLIKTRGQQVTLSCSPISGHRSVSWYQQTPGQGLQFLFEYFSETQRNKGNFPGRFSGRQFSNSRSEMNVSTLELGDSALYLCASSLGGSRSSYEQYFGPGTRLTVT.

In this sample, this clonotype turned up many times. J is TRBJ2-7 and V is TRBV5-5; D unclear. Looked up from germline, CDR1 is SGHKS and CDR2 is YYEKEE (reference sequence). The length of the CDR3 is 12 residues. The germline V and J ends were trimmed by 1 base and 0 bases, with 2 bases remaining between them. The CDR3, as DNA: TGTGCCAGCAGCTTGTTCTCCTACGAGCAGTACTTC. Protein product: CASSLFSYEQYF.

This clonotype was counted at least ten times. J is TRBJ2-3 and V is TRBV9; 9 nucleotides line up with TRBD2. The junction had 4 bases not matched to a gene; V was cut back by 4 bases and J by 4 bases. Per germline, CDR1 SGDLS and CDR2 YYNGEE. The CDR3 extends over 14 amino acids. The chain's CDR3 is CASSYSGGADTQYF. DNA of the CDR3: TGTGCCAGCAGCTATAGCGGGGGTGCAGATACGCAGTATTTT.

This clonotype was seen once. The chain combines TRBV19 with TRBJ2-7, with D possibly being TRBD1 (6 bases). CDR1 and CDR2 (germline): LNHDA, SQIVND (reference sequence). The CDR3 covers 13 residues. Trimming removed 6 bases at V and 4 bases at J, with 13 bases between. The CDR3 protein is CASSNRDVYEQYF. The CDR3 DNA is TGTGCCAGTAGCAACAGGGACGTGTACGAGCAGTACTTC.

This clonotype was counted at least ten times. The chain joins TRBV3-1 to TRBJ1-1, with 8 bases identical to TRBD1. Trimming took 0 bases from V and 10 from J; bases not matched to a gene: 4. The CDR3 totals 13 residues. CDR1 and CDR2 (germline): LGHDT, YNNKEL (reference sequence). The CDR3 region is CASSQDRGRTAFF. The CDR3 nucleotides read TGTGCCAGCAGCCAAGACAGGGGGCGGACAGCTTTCTTT.

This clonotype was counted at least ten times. This CDR3 is CASSLGGTVTYEQYF. The CDR3 DNA sequence: TGCGCCAGCAGCTTGGGAGGGACAGTCACCTACGAGCAGTACTTC. The chain is built from TRBV5-1 and TRBJ2-7, with 7 bases aligning to TRBD1. The germline V gene encodes CDR1 SGHRS and CDR2 YFSETQ. The length of the CDR3 is 15 residues. The J segment lost 2 bases and the V segment lost 0 bases, leaving 5 bases of the junction unmatched.

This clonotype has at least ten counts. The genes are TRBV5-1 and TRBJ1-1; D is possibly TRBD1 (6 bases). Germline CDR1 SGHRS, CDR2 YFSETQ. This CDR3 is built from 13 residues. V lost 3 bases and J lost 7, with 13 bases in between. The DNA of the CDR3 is TGCGCCAGCAGCTCTACTACAGGGAATGAAGCTTTCTTT. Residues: CASSSTTGNEAFF.

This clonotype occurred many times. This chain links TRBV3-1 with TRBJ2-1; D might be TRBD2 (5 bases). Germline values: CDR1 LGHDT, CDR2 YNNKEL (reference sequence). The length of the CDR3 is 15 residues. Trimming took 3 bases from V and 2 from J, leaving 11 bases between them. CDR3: CASSQTRGAYNEQFF. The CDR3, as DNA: TGTGCCAGCAGCCAGACCCGGGGAGCCTACAATGAGCAGTTCTTC.

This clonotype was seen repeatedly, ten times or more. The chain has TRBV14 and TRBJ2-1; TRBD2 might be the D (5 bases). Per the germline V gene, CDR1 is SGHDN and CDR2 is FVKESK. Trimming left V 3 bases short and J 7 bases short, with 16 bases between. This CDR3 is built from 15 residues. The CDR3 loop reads CASSHEGQRVNEQFF. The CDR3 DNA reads TGTGCCAGCAGCCACGAGGGTCAAAGGGTAAATGAGCAGTTCTTC.

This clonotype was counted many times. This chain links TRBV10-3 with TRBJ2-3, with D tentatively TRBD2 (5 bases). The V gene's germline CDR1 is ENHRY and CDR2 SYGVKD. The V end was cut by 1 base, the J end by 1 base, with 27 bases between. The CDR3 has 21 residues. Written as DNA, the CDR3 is TGTGCCATCAGTGAGTTGCTGGCGGTAAGATACATTAGCGAGGGCACAGATACGCAGTATTTT. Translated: CAISELLAVRYISEGTDTQYF.

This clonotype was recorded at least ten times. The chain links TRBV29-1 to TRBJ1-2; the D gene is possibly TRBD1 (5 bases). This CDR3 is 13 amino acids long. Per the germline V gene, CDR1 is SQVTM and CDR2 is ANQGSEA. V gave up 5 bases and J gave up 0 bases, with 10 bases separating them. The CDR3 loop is CSVLDTSNYGYTF. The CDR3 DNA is TGCAGCGTTTTGGACACCTCTAACTATGGCTACACCTTC.

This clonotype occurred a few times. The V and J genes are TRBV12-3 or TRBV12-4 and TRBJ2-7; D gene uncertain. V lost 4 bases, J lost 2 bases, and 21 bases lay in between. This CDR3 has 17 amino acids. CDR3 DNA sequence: TGTGCCAGCAGTTCCCTCGGCAGCACCATCACGCCCTACGAGCAGTACTTC. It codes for CASSSLGSTITPYEQYF.

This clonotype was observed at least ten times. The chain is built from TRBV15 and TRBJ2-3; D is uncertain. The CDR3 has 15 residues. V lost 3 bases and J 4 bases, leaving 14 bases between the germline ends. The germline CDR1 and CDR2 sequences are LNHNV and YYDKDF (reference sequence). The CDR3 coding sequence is TGTGCCACCAGCAGCAAAGGGCCCCCCGCAGATACGCAGTATTTT. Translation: CATSSKGPPADTQYF.

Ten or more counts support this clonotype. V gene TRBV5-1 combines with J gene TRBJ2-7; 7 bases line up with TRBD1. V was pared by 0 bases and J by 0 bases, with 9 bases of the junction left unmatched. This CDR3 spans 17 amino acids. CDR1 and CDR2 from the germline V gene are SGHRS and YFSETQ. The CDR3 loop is CASSLAVGTATSYEQYF. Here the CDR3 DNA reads TGCGCCAGCAGCTTGGCCGTTGGGACAGCTACCTCCTACGAGCAGTACTTC.